The present entry profiles one T cell receptor (beta chain) with its context. This record comes from a study of blood T cell repertoires in COVID-19. The CDR3 is 15 amino acids. With V trimmed by 7 bases and J by 2 bases, 11 bases remained unmatched. CDR1 SGDLS and CDR2 YYNGEE come from the germline V gene. Enrolled through a virtual design, the participants were between roughly 18 and 89 years of age and came from about two dozen US areas. Participant-reported clinical history was the basis for cohort assignment. Recovered participants had two consecutive negative NP/OP PCR tests, healthcare professional clearance, or symptom resolution. Original handling: Estimation of nucleated cell counts relied on the amplification of reference gene primers. TCRdb's copy holds only in-frame clones and misses some; the assay was immunoSEQ multiplex PCR. V, J and clone size derive from that table, while D and trimming were established from the DNA sequence. The table includes about 160,000 clones, 80% to 90% detected once.

Sequenced material: PBMCs or T cells enriched from blood (not recorded which). The chain carries TRBV9 and TRBJ2-7; TRBD1 agrees at 8 bases. The receptor was isolated from a man aged 45-65 years who had recovered from COVID-19. The DNA of the CDR3 is TGTGCCAGCTCTCGTAGAGGACAGGGTCCCTACGAGCAGTACTTC. Encoded protein: CASSRRGQGPYEQYF.